The rows below give T cell receptor beta chains drawn from one sample of a study of blood T cell repertoires in COVID-19. This table comes from immunoSEQ multiplex PCR, and its TCRdb copy is limited to in-frame clones, with some not included. The sample records 160,000 or so clones, approximately 90% being singletons. The sequenced sample was peripheral blood. These receptors were taken from a woman aged 50 to 65 with acute or convalescent COVID-19. Both conserved end residues are part of each CDR3. D genes are given only for firm matches. Rows give clone size only sometimes, using once, few, many, or a class for an expanded clone.

D,V,size,J,CDR3,DNA
TRBD2,TRBV2,NA,TRBJ2-6,CASSVARGAWVLTF,TGTGCCAGCAGTGTCGCGCGGGGGGCCTGGGTCCTGACTTTC
NA,TRBV5-5,NA,TRBJ2-3,CASSLKLADSTDTQYF,TGTGCCAGCAGCCTTAAACTAGCCGATAGCACAGATACGCAGTATTTT
NA,TRBV7-2,NA,TRBJ2-5,CASSRQRYQETQYF,TGTGCCAGCAGCAGACAGAGGTACCAAGAGACCCAGTACTTC
NA,TRBV13,NA,TRBJ2-3,CASSLNGVLGTDTQYF,TGTGCCAGCAGCCTAAACGGGGTTCTGGGCACAGATACGCAGTATTTT
TRBD2,TRBV4-2,NA,TRBJ2-7,CASSQKRGGPYEQYF,TGTGCCAGCAGCCAAAAGCGGGGGGGCCCCTACGAGCAGTACTTC
TRBD1,TRBV7-9,NA,TRBJ1-2,CASSSPGQGIYGYTF,TGTGCCAGCAGCTCTCCGGGACAGGGGATTTATGGCTACACCTTC
NA,TRBV5-1,few,TRBJ2-2,CASSLWQANTGELFF,TGCGCCAGCAGCTTGTGGCAAGCGAACACCGGGGAGCTGTTTTTT
NA,TRBV5-1,few,TRBJ2-5,CASSLVQRAQETQYF,TGCGCCAGCAGCTTGGTACAGCGGGCCCAAGAGACCCAGTACTTC
NA,TRBV24-1,NA,TRBJ1-2,CATSDLGRGYGYTF,TGTGCCACCAGTGACCTAGGACGGGGCTATGGCTACACCTTC
NA,TRBV5-1,once,TRBJ1-1,CASSTEEGNTEAFF,TGCGCCAGCAGCACGGAGGAGGGGAACACTGAAGCTTTCTTT
TRBD1,TRBV6-5,NA,TRBJ1-1,CASSYSPGQGYEAFF,TGTGCCAGCAGTTACTCCCCGGGACAGGGGTATGAAGCTTTCTTT